This T cell receptor beta chain emerged from a study of control samples from healthy donors and cancer patients. With V trimmed by 1 base and J by 2 bases, 5 bases remained unmatched. CDR1 is SGHTA, CDR2 FQGNSA, per germline. The length of the CDR3 is 16 residues. Libraries were prepared by immunoSEQ multiplex PCR; TCRdb keeps only in-frame clonotypes and omits some of them. The sample has tens of thousands of clones, over 65% seen once. The sample taken for sequencing was blood. J is TRBJ2-3 and V is TRBV7-2; 8 bases are shared with TRBD1. This clonotype originated in a man aged 55 to 70 in good health. The CDR3 spells CASSLGGTGLTDTQYF. Written as DNA, the CDR3 is TGTGCCAGCAGCTTAGGAGGGACAGGACTCACAGATACGCAGTATTTT. The variable domain in full, with the rest retrieved from reference TRBV7-2 and TRBJ2-3, is GAGVSQSPSNKVTEKGKDVELRCDPISGHTALYWYRQSLGQGLEFLIYFQGNSAPDKSGLPSDRFSAERTGGSVSTLTIQRTQQEDSAVYLCASSLGGTGLTDTQYFGPGTRLTVL.